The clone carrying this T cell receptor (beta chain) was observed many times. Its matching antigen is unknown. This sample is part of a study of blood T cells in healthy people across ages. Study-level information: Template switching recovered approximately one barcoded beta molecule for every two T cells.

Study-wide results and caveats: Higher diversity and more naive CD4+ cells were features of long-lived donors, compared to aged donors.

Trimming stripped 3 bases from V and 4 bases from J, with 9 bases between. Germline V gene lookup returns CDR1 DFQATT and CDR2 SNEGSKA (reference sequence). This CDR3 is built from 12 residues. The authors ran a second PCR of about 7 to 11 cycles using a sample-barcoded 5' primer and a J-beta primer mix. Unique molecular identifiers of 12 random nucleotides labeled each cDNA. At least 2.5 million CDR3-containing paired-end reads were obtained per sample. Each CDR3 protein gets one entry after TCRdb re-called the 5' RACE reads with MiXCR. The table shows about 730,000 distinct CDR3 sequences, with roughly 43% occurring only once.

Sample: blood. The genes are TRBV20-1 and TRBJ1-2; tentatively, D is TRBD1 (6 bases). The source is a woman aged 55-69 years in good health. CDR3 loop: CSARRGSYGYTF. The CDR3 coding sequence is TGCAGTGCTAGGAGGGGGAGCTATGGCTACACCTTC.